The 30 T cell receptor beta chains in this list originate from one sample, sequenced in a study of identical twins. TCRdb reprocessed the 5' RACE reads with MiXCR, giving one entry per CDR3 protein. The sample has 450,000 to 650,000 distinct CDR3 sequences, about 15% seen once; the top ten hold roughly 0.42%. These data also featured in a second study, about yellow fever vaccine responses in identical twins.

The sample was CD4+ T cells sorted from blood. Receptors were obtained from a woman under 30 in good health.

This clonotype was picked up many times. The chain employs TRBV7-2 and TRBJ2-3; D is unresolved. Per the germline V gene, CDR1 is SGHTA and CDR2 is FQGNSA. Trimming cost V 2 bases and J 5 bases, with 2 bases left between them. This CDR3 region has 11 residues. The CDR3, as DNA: TGTGCCAGCAGCTTAATAGATACGCAGTATTTT. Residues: CASSLIDTQYF.

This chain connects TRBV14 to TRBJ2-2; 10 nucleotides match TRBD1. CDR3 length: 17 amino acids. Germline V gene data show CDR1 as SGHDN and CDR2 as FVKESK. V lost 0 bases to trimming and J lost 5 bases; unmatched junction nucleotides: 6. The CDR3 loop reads CASSQDRGQGVTGELFF. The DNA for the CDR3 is TGTGCCAGCAGCCAAGATCGCGGACAGGGGGTAACCGGGGAGCTGTTTTTT.

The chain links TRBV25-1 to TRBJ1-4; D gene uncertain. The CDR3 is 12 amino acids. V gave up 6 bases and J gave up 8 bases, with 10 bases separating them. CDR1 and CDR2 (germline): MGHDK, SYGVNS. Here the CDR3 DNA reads TGTGCCAGCAGAGCATCCGGGGAAAAACTGTTTTTT. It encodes CASRASGEKLFF.

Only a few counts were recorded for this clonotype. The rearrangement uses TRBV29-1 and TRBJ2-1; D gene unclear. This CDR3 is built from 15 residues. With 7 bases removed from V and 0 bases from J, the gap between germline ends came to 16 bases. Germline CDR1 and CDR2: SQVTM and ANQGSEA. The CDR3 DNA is TGCAGCGCTGCTCCTCAGTGGCCCTCCTACAATGAGCAGTTCTTC. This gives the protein CSAAPQWPSYNEQFF.

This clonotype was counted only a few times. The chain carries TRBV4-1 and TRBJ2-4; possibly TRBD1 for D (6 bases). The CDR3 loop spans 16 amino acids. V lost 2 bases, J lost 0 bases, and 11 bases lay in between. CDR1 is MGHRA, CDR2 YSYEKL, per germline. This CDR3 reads CASSQNQDRAKNIQYF. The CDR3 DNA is TGCGCCAGCAGCCAAAACCAGGACAGAGCCAAAAACATTCAGTACTTC.

CDR3 amino acids: CASSQDLVTDNYGYTF. CDR3 DNA: TGCGCCAGCAGCCAAGATCTGGTCACAGATAACTATGGCTACACCTTC. J is TRBJ1-2 and V is TRBV4-1; no clear D gene. There are 16 residues in the CDR3. From germline, CDR1 is MGHRA and CDR2 YSYEKL. V gave up 0 bases and J gave up 1 base, with 12 bases separating them.

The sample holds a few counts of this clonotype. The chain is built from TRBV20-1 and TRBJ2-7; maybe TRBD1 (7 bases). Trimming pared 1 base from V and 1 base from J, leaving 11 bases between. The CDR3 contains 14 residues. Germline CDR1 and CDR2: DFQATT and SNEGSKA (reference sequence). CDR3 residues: CSARGRGRSYEQYF. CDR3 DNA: TGCAGTGCTAGAGGCAGGGGGAGGTCCTACGAGCAGTACTTC.

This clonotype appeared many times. Here the CDR3 DNA reads TGCAGCGTTCCCTCTGGGGGCTGGGGCACTGAAGCTTTCTTT. Translation gives CSVPSGGWGTEAFF. This rearrangement joins TRBV29-1 to TRBJ1-1; D is perhaps TRBD1 (6 bases). The CDR3 runs to 14 residues. CDR1 SQVTM and CDR2 ANQGSEA come from the germline V gene. The ends were cut back, 5 bases at V and 4 bases at J, with 17 bases in the middle.

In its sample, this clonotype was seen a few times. The CDR3 DNA reads as TGTGCCAGCAACACGGACAGGGCCGTCTACGAGCAGTACTTC. Its translation is CASNTDRAVYEQYF. The rearrangement joins TRBV2 to TRBJ2-7; 8 bases map to TRBD1. With V trimmed by 7 bases and J by 3 bases, 8 bases remained unmatched. This CDR3 is 14 amino acids long. Germline V lookup: CDR1 SNHLY, CDR2 FYNNEI.

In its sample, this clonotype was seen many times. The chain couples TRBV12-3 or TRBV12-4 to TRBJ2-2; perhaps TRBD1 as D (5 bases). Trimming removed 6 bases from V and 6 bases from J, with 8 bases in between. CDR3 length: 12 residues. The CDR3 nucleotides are TGTGCCAGCAGCGCAGGGCCCGGGGAGCTGTTTTTT. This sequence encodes CASSAGPGELFF.

Written as DNA, the CDR3 is TGCAGCTTCAAACGGGAGGCACCAGAGACCCAGTACTTC. Translating it yields CSFKREAPETQYF. The rearrangement links TRBV29-1 to TRBJ2-5, with 7 bases aligning to TRBD2. This CDR3 spans 13 amino acids. Losses at the gene ends were 8 bases for V and 4 bases for J; bases not matched to a gene: 10. Germline V gene sequence: CDR1 SQVTM, CDR2 ANQGSEA.

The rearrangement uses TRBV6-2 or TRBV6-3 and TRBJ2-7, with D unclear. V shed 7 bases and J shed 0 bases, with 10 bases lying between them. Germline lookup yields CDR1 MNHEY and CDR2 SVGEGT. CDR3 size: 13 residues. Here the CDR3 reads CASKRSSSYEQYV. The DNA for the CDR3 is TGTGCCAGCAAACGATCCAGCTCCTACGAGCAGTACGTC.

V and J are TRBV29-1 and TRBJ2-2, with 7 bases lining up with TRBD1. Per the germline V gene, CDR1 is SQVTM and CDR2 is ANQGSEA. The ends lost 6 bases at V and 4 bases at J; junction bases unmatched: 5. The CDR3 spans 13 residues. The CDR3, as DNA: TGCAGCGTGGGACAGATCCTCACCGGGGAGCTGTTTTTT. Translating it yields CSVGQILTGELFF.

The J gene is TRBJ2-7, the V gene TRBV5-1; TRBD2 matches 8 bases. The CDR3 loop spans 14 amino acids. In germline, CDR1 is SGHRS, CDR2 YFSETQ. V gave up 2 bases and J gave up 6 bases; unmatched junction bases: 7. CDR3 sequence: CASSFVDSGTEQYF. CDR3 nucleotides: TGCGCCAGCAGCTTCGTTGATAGCGGGACCGAGCAGTACTTC.

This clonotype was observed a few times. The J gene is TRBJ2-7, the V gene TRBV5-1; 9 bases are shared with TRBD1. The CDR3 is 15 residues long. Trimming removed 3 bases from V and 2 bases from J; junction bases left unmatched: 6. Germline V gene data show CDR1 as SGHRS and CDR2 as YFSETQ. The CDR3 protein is CASSSGQGNTYEQYF. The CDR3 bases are TGCGCCAGCAGCTCTGGACAGGGGAATACCTACGAGCAGTACTTC.

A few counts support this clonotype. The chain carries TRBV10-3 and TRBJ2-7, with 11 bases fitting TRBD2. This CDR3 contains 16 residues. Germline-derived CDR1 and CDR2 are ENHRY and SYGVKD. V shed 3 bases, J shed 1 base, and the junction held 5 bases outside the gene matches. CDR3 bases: TGTGCCATCAGTGATAGGACTAGCGGGCCGTCCTACGAGCAGTACTTC. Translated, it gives CAISDRTSGPSYEQYF.

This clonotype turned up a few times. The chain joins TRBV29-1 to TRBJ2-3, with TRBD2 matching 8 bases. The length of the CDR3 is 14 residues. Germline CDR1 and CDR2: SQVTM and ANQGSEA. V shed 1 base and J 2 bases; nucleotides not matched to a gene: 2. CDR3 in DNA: TGCAGCGTTGAAGCGGGAGGGCTCACAGATACGCAGTATTTT. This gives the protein CSVEAGGLTDTQYF.

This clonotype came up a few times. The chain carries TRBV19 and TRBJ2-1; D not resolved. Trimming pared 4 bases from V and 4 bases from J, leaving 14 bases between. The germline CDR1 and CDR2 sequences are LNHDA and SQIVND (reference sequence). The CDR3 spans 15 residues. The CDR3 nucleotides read TGTGCCAGTAGTACTCTAGTTCCCCCTTACAATGAGCAGTTCTTC. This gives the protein CASSTLVPPYNEQFF.

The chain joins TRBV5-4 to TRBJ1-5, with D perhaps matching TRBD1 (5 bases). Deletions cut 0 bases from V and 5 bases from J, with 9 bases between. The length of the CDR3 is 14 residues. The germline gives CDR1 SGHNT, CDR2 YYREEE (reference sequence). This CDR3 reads CASSLAGLDQPQHF. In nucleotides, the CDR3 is TGTGCCAGCAGCTTGGCAGGGTTGGATCAGCCCCAGCATTTT.

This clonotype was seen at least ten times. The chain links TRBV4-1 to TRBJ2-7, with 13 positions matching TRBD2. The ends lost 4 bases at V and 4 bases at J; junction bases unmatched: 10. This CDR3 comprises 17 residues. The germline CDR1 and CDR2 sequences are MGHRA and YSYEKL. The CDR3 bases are TGCGCCAGCAGCCCCTCCACTAGCGGGAGGGCGAAGTACGAGCAGTACTTC. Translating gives CASSPSTSGRAKYEQYF.

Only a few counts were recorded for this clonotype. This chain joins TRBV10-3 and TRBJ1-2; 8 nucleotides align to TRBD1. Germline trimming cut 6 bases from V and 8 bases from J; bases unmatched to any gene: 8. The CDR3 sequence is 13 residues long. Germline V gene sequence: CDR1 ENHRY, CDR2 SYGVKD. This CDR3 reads CAIRPDRGLGYTF. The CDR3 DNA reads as TGTGCCATCAGACCCGACAGGGGTTTAGGCTACACCTTC.

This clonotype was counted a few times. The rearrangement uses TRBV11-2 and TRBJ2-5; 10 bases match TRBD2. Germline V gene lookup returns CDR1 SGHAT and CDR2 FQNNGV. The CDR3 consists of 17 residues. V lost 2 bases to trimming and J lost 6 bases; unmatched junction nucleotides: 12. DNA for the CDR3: TGTGCCAGCAGCTTAACGGTCCGGACTAGCGGTATCCAGACCCAGTACTTC. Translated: CASSLTVRTSGIQTQYF.

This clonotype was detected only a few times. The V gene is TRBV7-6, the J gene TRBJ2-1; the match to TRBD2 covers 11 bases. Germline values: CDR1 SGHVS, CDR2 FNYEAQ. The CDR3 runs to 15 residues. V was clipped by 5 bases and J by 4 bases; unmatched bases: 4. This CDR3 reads CASSISGRDYNEQFF. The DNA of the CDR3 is TGTGCCAGCAGCATTAGCGGGAGGGATTACAATGAGCAGTTCTTC.

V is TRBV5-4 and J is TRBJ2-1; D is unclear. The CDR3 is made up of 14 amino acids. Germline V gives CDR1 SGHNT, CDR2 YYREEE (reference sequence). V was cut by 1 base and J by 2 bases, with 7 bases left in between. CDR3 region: CASSLRAAYNEQFF. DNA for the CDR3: TGTGCCAGCAGCTTGAGGGCTGCCTACAATGAGCAGTTCTTC.

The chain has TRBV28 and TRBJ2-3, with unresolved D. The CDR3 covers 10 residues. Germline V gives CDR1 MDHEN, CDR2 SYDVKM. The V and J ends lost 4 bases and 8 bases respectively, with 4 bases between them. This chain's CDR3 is CASSSATQYF. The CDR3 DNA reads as TGTGCCAGCAGTTCGGCTACGCAGTATTTT.

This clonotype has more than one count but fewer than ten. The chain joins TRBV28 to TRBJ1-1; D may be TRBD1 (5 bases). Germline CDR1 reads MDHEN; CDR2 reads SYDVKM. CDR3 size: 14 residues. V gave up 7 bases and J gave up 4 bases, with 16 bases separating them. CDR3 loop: CASTGTILSTEAFF. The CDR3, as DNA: TGTGCCAGCACGGGGACGATCCTGAGCACTGAAGCTTTCTTT.

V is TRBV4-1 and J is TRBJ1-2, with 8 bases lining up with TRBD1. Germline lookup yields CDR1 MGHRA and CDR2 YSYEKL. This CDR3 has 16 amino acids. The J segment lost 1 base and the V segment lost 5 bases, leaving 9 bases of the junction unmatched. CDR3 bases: TGCGCCAGCAGCACAACAACGACAGGGGATAACTATGGCTACACCTTC. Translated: CASSTTTTGDNYGYTF.

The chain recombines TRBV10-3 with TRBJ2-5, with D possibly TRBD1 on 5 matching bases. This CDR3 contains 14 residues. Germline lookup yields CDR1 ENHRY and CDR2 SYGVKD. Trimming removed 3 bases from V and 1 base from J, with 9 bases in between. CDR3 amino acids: CAISDKGAQETQYF. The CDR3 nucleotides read TGTGCCATCAGTGACAAAGGGGCCCAAGAGACCCAGTACTTC.

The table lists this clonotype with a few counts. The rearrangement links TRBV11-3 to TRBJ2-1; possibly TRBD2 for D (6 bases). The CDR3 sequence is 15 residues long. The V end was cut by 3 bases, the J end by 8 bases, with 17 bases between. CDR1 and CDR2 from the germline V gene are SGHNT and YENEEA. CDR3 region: CASSLAGRRVDEQFF. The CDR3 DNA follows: TGTGCCAGCAGCTTGGCGGGACGACGGGTGGATGAGCAGTTCTTC.

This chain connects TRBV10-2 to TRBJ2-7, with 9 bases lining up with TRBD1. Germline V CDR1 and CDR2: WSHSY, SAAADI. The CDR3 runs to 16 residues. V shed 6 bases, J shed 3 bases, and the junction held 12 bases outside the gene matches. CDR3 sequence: CASRPISGTGFYEQYV. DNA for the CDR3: TGCGCCAGCAGACCTATTTCCGGGACAGGGTTCTACGAGCAGTACGTC.